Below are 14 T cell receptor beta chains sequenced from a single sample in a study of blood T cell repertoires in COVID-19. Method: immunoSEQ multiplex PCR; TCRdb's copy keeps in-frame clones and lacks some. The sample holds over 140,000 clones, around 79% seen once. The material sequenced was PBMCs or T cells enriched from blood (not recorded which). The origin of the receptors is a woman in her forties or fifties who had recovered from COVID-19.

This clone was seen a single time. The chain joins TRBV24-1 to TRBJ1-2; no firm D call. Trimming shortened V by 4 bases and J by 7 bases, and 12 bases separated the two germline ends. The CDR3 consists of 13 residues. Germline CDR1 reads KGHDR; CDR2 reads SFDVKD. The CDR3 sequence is CATSDAAGSGYTF. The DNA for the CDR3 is TGTGCCACCAGTGACGCTGCAGGTAGTGGCTACACCTTC.

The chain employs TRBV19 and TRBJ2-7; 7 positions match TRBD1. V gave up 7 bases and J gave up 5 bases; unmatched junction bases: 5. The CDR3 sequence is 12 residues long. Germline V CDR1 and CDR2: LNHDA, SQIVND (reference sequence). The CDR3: CASTDRDHEQYF. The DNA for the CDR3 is TGTGCCAGTACCGACAGGGACCACGAGCAGTACTTC.

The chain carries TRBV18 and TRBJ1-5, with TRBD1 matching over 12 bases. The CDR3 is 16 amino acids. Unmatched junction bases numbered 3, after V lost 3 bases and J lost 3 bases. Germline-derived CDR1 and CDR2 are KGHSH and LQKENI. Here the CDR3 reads CASSPGQGAPNQPQHF. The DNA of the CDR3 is TGTGCCAGCTCACCGGGACAGGGGGCCCCCAATCAGCCCCAGCATTTT.

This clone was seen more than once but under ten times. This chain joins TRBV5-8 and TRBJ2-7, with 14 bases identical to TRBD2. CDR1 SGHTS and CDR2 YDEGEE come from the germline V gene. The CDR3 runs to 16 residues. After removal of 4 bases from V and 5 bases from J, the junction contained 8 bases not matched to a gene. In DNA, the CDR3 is TGTGCCAGCAGCACCGGGACTAGCGGGAGTCGAGACGAGCAGTACTTC. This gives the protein CASSTGTSGSRDEQYF.

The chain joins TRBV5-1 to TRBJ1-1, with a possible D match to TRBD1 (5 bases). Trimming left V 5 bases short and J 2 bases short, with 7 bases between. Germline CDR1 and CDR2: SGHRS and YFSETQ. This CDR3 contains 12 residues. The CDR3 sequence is CASRDTNTEAFF. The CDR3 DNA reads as TGCGCCAGCAGGGACACCAACACTGAAGCTTTCTTT.

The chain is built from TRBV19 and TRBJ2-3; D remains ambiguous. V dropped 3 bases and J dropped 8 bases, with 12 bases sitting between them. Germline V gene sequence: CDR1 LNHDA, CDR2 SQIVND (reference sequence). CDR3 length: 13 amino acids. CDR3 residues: CASSIQTGSTQYF. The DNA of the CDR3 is TGTGCCAGTAGTATCCAAACCGGGTCTACGCAGTATTTT. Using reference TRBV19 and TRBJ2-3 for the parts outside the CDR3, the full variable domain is DGGITQSPKYLFRKEGQNVTLSCEQNLNHDAMYWYRQDPGQGLRLIYYSQIVNDFQKGDIAEGYSVSREKKESFPLTVTSAQKNPTAFYLCASSIQTGSTQYFGPGTRLTVL.

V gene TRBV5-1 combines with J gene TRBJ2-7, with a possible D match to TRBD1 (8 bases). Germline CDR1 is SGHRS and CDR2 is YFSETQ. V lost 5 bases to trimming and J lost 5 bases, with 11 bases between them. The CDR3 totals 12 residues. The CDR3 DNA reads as TGCGCCAGCAGACAGGGGGGGCACGAGCAGTACTTC. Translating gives CASRQGGHEQYF.

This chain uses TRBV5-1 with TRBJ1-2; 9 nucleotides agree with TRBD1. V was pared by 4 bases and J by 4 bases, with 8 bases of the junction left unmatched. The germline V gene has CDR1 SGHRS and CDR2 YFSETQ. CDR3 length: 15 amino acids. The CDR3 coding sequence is TGCGCCAGCAGCGTTTCCGGGACAGGGACCTATGGCTACACCTTC. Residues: CASSVSGTGTYGYTF.

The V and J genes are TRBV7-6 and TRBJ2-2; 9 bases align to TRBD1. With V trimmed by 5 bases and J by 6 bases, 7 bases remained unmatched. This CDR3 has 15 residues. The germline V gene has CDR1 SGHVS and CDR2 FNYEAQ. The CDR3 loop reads CASSLQTGGAGELFF. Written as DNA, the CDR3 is TGTGCCAGCAGCCTTCAGACAGGGGGTGCCGGGGAGCTGTTTTTT.

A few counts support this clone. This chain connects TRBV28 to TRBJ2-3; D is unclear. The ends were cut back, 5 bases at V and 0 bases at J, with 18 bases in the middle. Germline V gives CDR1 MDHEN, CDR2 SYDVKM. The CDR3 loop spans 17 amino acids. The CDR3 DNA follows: TGTGCCAGCAGTAACGCCGACTGGTCCCCGAGCACAGATACGCAGTATTTT. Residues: CASSNADWSPSTDTQYF.

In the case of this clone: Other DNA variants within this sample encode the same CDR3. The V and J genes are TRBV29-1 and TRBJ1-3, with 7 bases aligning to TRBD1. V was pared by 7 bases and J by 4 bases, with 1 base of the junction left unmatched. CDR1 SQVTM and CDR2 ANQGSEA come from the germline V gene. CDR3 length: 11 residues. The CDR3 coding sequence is TGCAGCGGGGGACAGGGAAACACCATATATTTT. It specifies CSGGQGNTIYF.

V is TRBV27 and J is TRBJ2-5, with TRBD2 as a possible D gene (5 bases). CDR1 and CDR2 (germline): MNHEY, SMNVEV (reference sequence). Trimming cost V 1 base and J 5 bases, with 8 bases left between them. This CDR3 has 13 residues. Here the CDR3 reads CASSLFPGETQYF. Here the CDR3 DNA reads TGTGCCAGCAGTTTATTTCCGGGGGAGACCCAGTACTTC.

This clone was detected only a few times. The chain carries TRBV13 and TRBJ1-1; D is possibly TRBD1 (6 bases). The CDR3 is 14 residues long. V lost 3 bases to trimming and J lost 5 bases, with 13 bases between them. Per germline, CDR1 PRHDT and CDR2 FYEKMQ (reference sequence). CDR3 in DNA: TGTGCCAGCAGCTTTCAGGGGAAAGGGACTGAAGCTTTCTTT. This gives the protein CASSFQGKGTEAFF.

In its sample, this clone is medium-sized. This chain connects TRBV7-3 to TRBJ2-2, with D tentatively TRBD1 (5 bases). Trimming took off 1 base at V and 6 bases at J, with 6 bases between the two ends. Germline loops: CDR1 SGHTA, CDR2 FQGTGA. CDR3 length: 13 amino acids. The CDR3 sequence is CASSLKTAGELFF. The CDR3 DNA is TGTGCCAGCAGCTTAAAGACAGCCGGGGAGCTGTTTTTT. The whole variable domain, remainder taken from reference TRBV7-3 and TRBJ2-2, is GAGVSQTPSNKVTEKGKYVELRCDPISGHTALYWYRQSLGQGPEFLIYFQGTGAADDSGLPNDRFFAVRPEGSVSTLKIQRTERGDSAVYLCASSLKTAGELFFGEGSRLTVL.